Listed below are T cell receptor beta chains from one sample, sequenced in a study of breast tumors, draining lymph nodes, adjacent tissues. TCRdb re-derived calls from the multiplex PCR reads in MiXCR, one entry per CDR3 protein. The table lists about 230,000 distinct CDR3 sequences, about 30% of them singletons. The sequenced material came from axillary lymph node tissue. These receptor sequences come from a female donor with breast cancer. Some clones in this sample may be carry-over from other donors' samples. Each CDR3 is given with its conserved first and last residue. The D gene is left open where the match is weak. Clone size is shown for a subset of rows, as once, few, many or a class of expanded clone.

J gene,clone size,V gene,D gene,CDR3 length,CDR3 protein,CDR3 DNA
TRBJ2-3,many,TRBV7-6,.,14,CASSLVGTTDTQYF,TGTGCCAGCAGCTTAGTAGGTACCACAGATACGCAGTATTTT
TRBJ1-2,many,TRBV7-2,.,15,CASSPDPTRTYGYTF,TGTGCCAGCAGCCCCGACCCGACAAGGACCTATGGCTACACCTTC
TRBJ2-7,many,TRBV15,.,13,CATSRERSYEQYF,TGTGCCACCAGCCGGGAGCGCTCCTACGAGCAGTACTTC
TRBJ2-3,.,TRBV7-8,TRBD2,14,CASSLALLAGFWYF,TGTGCCAGCAGCTTGGCCTTACTAGCGGGATTTTGGTATTTT
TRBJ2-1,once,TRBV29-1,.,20,CSVELRGRASPPSSYNEQFF,TGCAGCGTTGAATTGAGGGGGAGGGCCTCTCCTCCGAGCTCCTACAATGAGCAGTTCTTC
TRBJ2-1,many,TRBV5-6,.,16,CASSLRGRSSYNEQFF,TGTGCCAGCAGCCTCCGGGGGCGAAGCTCCTACAATGAGCAGTTCTTC
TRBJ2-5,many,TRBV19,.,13,CASRLRGQETQYF,TGTGCCAGCCGACTCAGGGGACAAGAGACCCAGTACTTC
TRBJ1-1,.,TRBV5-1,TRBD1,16,CASSHQRTGRNTEAFF,TGCGCCAGCAGCCACCAAAGGACAGGGAGGAACACTGAAGCTTTCTTT
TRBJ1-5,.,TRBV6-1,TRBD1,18,CASSEIPTGGQIHQPQHF,TGTGCCAGCAGTGAAATTCCTACGGGGGGACAGATCCATCAGCCCCAGCATTTT
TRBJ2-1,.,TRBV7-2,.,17,CASSLPNGEHPYNEQFF,TGTGCCAGCAGCCTCCCTAATGGGGAACACCCCTACAATGAGCAGTTCTTC
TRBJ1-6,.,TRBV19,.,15,CASSVVDRDNSPLHF,TGTGCCAGTAGTGTGGTCGACAGAGACAATTCACCCCTCCACTTT
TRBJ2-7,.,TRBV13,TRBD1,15,CAIKVTGTVTYEQYF,TGTGCCATCAAGGTTACCGGGACAGTTACCTACGAGCAGTACTTC
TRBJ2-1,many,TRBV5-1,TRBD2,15,CASSSQREVGNEQFF,TGCGCCAGCAGCTCCCAGCGGGAGGTTGGGAATGAGCAGTTCTTC
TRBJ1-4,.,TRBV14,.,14,CASSQGRDYEKLSF,TGTGCCAGCAGCCAAGGACGTGATTATGAAAAACTGTCTTTT
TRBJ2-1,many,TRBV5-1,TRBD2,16,CASSRGVLAGPNEQFF,TGCGCCAGCAGCCGAGGGGTACTAGCGGGCCCCAATGAGCAGTTCTTC